There are a few counts of the clone carrying this T cell receptor beta chain. Trimming cost V 3 bases and J 9 bases; bases outside gene matches: 7. The CDR3 is 15 amino acids. Germline V gives CDR1 LNHDA, CDR2 SQIVND (reference sequence). This entry is derived from a study of T cell changes during pregnancy in multiple sclerosis. TCRdb's table, derived via immunoSEQ multiplex PCR, lists solely in-frame clones and lacks some. The data show 45,000 to 60,000 clones, more than 85% seen once. The sample was peripheral blood, taken after pregnancy. The clonotype was recovered from a female donor in good health, enrolled as a control in a pregnancy study. The V and J genes are TRBV19 and TRBJ2-1, with 11 bases matching TRBD2. For the CDR3, the DNA is TGTGCCAGTAGTATCGGGCTAGCGGGAGGATTTGAGCAGTTCTTC. Residues: CASSIGLAGGFEQFF.